Following are 16 T cell receptor beta chains from one sample sequenced in a study of OX40 agonist ivuxolimab in advanced cancers. Clones were read by immunoSEQ multiplex PCR, and TCRdb kept only the in-frame ones, dropping some. The data hold about 58,000 clones, with approximately 78% observed a single time. Here the sequenced sample was CD4+ or CD8+ T cells sorted from blood, taken in a trial of the OX40 agonist ivuxolimab. The receptors originated from an adult with an advanced solid tumor such as melanoma, head and neck, liver or kidney cancer.

The chain is built from TRBV25-1 and TRBJ2-1, with D possibly being TRBD2 (5 bases). CDR1 is MGHDK, CDR2 SYGVNS, per germline. With 4 bases removed from V and 7 bases from J, the gap between germline ends came to 8 bases. The CDR3 is 12 amino acids. In DNA form, the CDR3 reads TGTGCCAGCAGTGCGACGGGGAATGAGCAGTTCTTC. Translation: CASSATGNEQFF.

This rearrangement joins TRBV6-6 to TRBJ2-7; the match to TRBD2 covers 8 bases. The V and J ends lost 6 bases and 0 bases, in that order; junction bases with no gene match: 10. This CDR3 contains 16 residues. Germline V lookup: CDR1 MNHNY, CDR2 SVGAGI (reference sequence). The CDR3: CASSPSGSGASYEQYF. CDR3 bases: TGTGCCAGCAGCCCCAGCGGGAGCGGGGCCTCCTACGAGCAGTACTTC.

The CDR3 region has the DNA TGTGCCATCAGTGAAGGGGGGGGTTATCCCGATACGCAGTATTTT. Residues: CAISEGGGYPDTQYF. This chain uses TRBV10-3 with TRBJ2-3, with TRBD2 as a possible D gene (7 bases). Germline CDR1 reads ENHRY; CDR2 reads SYGVKD. Trimming left V 3 bases short and J 6 bases short, with 16 bases between. This CDR3 has 15 amino acids.

The chain recombines TRBV9 with TRBJ2-7; D is perhaps TRBD1 (6 bases). The CDR3 consists of 17 residues. Trimming removed 0 bases from V and 2 bases from J, with 18 bases in between. Germline CDR1 SGDLS, CDR2 YYNGEE. The CDR3 nucleotides are TGTGCCAGCAGCGTAGGATCAGGGGTCGGAAAAGCCTACGAGCAGTACTTC. Translation: CASSVGSGVGKAYEQYF.

V gene TRBV5-1 combines with J gene TRBJ2-2; D ambiguous. CDR3 length: 13 residues. V was cut by 3 bases and J by 7 bases, with 10 bases left in between. Germline CDR1 reads SGHRS; CDR2 reads YFSETQ. The CDR3 reads CASSWGRLGELFF. CDR3 bases: TGCGCCAGCAGCTGGGGTCGCCTCGGGGAGCTGTTTTTT.

The chain carries TRBV10-3 and TRBJ1-6, with TRBD1 matching 7 bases. This CDR3 contains 16 residues. V was pared by 0 bases and J by 7 bases, with 6 bases of the junction left unmatched. Germline V gives CDR1 ENHRY, CDR2 SYGVKD. This CDR3 is CAISESPQGENSPLHF. In DNA, the CDR3 is TGTGCCATCAGTGAGTCCCCGCAGGGGGAGAATTCACCCCTCCACTTT.

On this clone: No DNA is shown, since the ends of the CDR3 on it are uncertain; the CDR3 is the one TCRdb lists. V usage is TRBV10-3 and J usage is TRBJ1-2. Germline V gene data show CDR1 as ENHRY and CDR2 as SYGVKD. 18 amino acids form the CDR3, both terminal residues included. The CDR3 region is CATSVPSVSRTVNYGYTF.

The chain is built from TRBV19 and TRBJ2-7; D not resolved. The V gene lost 5 bases and the J gene lost 2 bases, with 19 bases spanning the gap. The germline gives CDR1 LNHDA, CDR2 SQIVND (reference sequence). The CDR3 spans 16 residues. This CDR3 is CASSPQDGTSTYEQYF. DNA for the CDR3: TGTGCCAGTAGTCCTCAAGACGGAACGTCAACCTACGAGCAGTACTTC.

The V gene is TRBV11-2, the J gene TRBJ2-3; D gene ambiguous. Looked up from germline, CDR1 is SGHAT and CDR2 is FQNNGV. CDR3 length: 11 amino acids. Trimming cost V 5 bases and J 2 bases, with 2 bases left between them. The CDR3 coding sequence is TGTGCCAGCAGCAACACAGATACGCAGTATTTT. This translates into CASSNTDTQYF. The full variable domain, rest sourced from reference TRBV11-2 and TRBJ2-3, is EAGVAQSPRYKIIEKRQSVAFWCNPISGHATLYWYQQILGQGPKLLIQFQNNGVVDDSQLPKDRFSAERLKGVDSTLKIQPAKLEDSAVYLCASSNTDTQYFGPGTRLTVL.

The V and J genes are TRBV25-1 and TRBJ2-5, with D perhaps matching TRBD2 (6 bases). The CDR3 loop spans 14 amino acids. The V and J ends lost 5 bases and 1 base respectively, with 11 bases between them. CDR1 is MGHDK, CDR2 SYGVNS, per germline. Here the CDR3 DNA reads TGTGCCAGCAGTACCCGGGAGAGCCAAGAGACCCAGTACTTC. It is translated as CASSTRESQETQYF.

The V and J genes are TRBV6-6 and TRBJ2-2; D is ambiguous. The V gene lost 6 bases and the J gene lost 1 base, with 6 bases spanning the gap. Germline values: CDR1 MNHNY, CDR2 SVGAGI (reference sequence). The CDR3 runs to 13 residues. The CDR3 DNA reads as TGTGCCAGCAGGTCAGGGAACACCGGGGAGCTGTTTTTT. Translation gives CASRSGNTGELFF.

The chain recombines TRBV5-1 with TRBJ1-1, with D tentatively TRBD1 (5 bases). Germline CDR1 reads SGHRS; CDR2 reads YFSETQ. This CDR3 contains 14 residues. V was clipped by 4 bases and J by 6 bases, with 16 bases between them. The CDR3 region is CASSIRQTHSEAFF. Written as DNA, the CDR3 is TGCGCCAGCAGCATCCGACAGACACATTCTGAAGCTTTCTTT.

This clone has only a few counts. This sequence joins TRBV7-6 and TRBJ2-2; a possible D gene is TRBD1 (5 bases). The V and J ends lost 5 bases and 3 bases respectively, with 16 bases between them. Per germline, CDR1 SGHVS and CDR2 FNYEAQ. The CDR3 runs 16 residues. The CDR3 bases are TGTGCCAGCAGCCTCCTGCGCGACAGCTACACCGGGGAGCTGTTTTTT. This sequence encodes CASSLLRDSYTGELFF.

This clone was seen just once. The CDR3 protein is CASSYGQGNVETQYF. For the CDR3, the DNA is TGTGCCAGCAGTTACGGACAGGGTAATGTGGAGACCCAGTACTTC. The V call is TRBV6-5, the J call TRBJ2-5, with 8 bases fitting TRBD1. The germline gives CDR1 MNHEY, CDR2 SVGAGI. CDR3 length: 15 residues. V lost 2 bases to trimming and J lost 5 bases; unmatched junction nucleotides: 7.

This rearrangement joins TRBV5-4 to TRBJ1-4; 7 nucleotides agree with TRBD1. The germline V gene has CDR1 SGHNT and CDR2 YYREEE (reference sequence). This CDR3 region has 15 residues. The V gene end was trimmed by 0 bases and the J gene end by 4 bases; junction bases not matched to a gene: 3. This CDR3 is CASSLGQGFNEKLFF. Written as DNA, the CDR3 is TGTGCCAGCAGCTTGGGACAGGGTTTTAATGAAAAACTGTTTTTT.

This clone was recorded only once. J is TRBJ2-5 and V is TRBV5-1; TRBD2 is a possible D gene (5 bases). The J call is uncertain, as TRBJ2-7 better fits the DNA end. This CDR3 comprises 15 residues. CDR1 is SGHRS, CDR2 YFSETQ, per germline. The CDR3 sequence: CASSLASGGSYEQYF. In DNA, the CDR3 is TGCGCCAGCAGCTTGGCCAGCGGAGGATCCTACGAGCAGTACTTC.